Sequencing of this TCR beta chain was carried out in a study of cytomegalovirus exposure and HLA in healthy donors. This clone was detected once. Its antigen is not identified. This CDR3 is built from 13 residues. Germline CDR1 and CDR2: KGHSH and LQKENI. V gave up 5 bases and J gave up 6 bases; unmatched junction bases: 5. Primers included in the PCR were 60 Vbeta and 13 Jbeta primers. Method: immunoSEQ multiplex PCR; TCRdb's copy keeps in-frame clones and lacks some. The sample has 150,000 to 200,000 clones; around 87% are singletons. Findings and limits, study-wide: The study labeled about 160 TCR beta chains cytomegalovirus-associated.

The V and J genes are TRBV18 and TRBJ1-2; 8 bases are a match to TRBD1. This receptor was identified in a woman aged 18-29 years in good health and CMV-seronegative. Sequencing used PBMCs. The CDR3 sequence: CASSSGTGDGYTF. CDR3 in DNA: TGTGCCAGCTCATCCGGGACAGGCGATGGCTACACCTTC.